This T cell receptor beta chain was sequenced in a study of Ad26.COV2.S vaccination and SARS-CoV-2 variants. Here immunoSEQ multiplex PCR was the method, and the copy in TCRdb shows in-frame clones only, minus some. The sample lists hundreds of thousands of clones; about 86% were seen once. This sample's treatment: roughly 18 received Ad26.COV2.S at low or high dose, single or two shots; 5 received placebo; per-sample allocation not given. Samples analyzed were those drawn on day 63 after the first vaccine or placebo injection. An 18-55-year-old adult in Boston served as donor. Study-wide findings and caveats: Vaccine recipients posted higher spike-specific TCR breadth than their placebo counterparts.

This clone was detected only once. Its antigen remains unidentified. Germline V gives CDR1 SNHLY, CDR2 FYNNEI. V was cut by 6 bases and J by 3 bases, with 6 bases left in between. The CDR3 spans 11 residues. This receptor was taken from a person aged 18 to 59 who received the Ad26.COV2.S COVID-19 vaccine or a placebo. The sequences come from peripheral blood, collected in a trial of Ad26.COV2.S vaccine versus placebo. J is TRBJ2-7 and V is TRBV2; D unclear. Written as DNA, the CDR3 is TGTGCCAGCAGCGCGTTCTACGAGCAGTACTTC. This encodes CASSAFYEQYF.